The 2 T cell receptor beta chains below come from one sample, sequenced in a study of cytomegalovirus exposure and HLA in healthy donors. The PCR ran on 60 Vbeta and 13 Jbeta primers. Sequencing used immunoSEQ multiplex PCR; TCRdb keeps in-frame clones, though not all of them. Its clone listing holds 150,000 or so clones. Material for sequencing was PBMCs. These receptors were collected from a woman aged 55 to 70 in good health and CMV-seronegative.

This chain links TRBV5-1 with TRBJ2-5; TRBD1 matches 11 bases. Germline V gives CDR1 SGHRS, CDR2 YFSETQ. The CDR3 length is 16 residues. V trimming: 0 bases; J trimming: 5 bases; junction bases outside the gene matches: 6. The CDR3 nucleotides read TGCGCCAGCAGCTTGGGAGGGACAGGGGGTGAGGAGACCCAGTACTTC. Translated, it gives CASSLGGTGGEETQYF.

This sequence joins TRBV2 and TRBJ1-4, with D maybe TRBD1 (5 bases). V was trimmed by 1 base and J by 5 bases, leaving 11 bases between them. The germline gives CDR1 SNHLY, CDR2 FYNNEI. This CDR3 is 15 amino acids long. CDR3 region: CASSEVRGINEKLFF. CDR3 DNA: TGTGCCAGCAGTGAAGTACGGGGGATCAATGAAAAACTGTTTTTT.